This TCR beta chain appears in the sequencing data of a study of shared T cell receptors in the human thymus. Germline V gene data show CDR1 as SGHDN and CDR2 as FVKESK. The CDR3 runs to 14 residues. With 10 bases removed from V and 7 bases from J, the gap between germline ends came to 19 bases. Clones were read by immunoSEQ multiplex PCR, and TCRdb kept only the in-frame ones, dropping some. Of under 700,000 clones in the sample, 75% to 80% were seen once. The same specimen was also included in a second study, on human thymus T cells. From that report: Donors consisted of healthy Finnish infants (having corrective surgery for congenital heart defects). Thymus specimens were resections from corrective heart surgery. Seemingly biased V and J gene usage marked thymic and blood repertoires. Highly overlapping thymic repertoires among unrelated individuals were reported in related research.

The TCR originated in a boy under two years old with a congenital heart defect. Sample: thymocytes. The rearrangement joins TRBV14 to TRBJ1-4; D is undetermined. CDR3 region: CANRGRPLIEKLFF. CDR3 bases: TGTGCCAACCGAGGGAGGCCCCTGATTGAAAAACTGTTTTTT.